A single T cell receptor beta chain is shown here with its context. What it binds is not known. The entire patient cohort was treatment-naive prior to thyroid surgery. This specimen belongs to a study of metastatic and nonmetastatic thyroid tumors. Across the whole study: Repertoires were compared across blood and tumor or nodule tissue from malignant and benign thyroid patients.

Authors' processing steps: Building a distant-metastasis classifier for papillary thyroid cancer drew on CDR3 differences across clinicopathological groups. MiXCR reprocessed the PCR reads for TCRdb. The V and J calls come from TCRdb's annotation, not from the publication. This table has 7,500 to 9,500 clones, about 23% appearing once. Study findings and constraints: For both blood and tumor, malignant thyroid tumors reportedly showed significantly higher TCR beta diversity than benign nodules did.

This clonotype was obtained from a female donor with papillary thyroid cancer or a benign thyroid nodule (not recorded which). Some clones in this sample may be carry-over from other donors' samples. Sequencing was done on a sample of tumor tissue.

CDR3 sequence reads: CASSQERETQYF. In nucleotides, the CDR3 is TGTGCCAGCAGCCAGGAGCGGGAGACCCAGTACTTC. The V gene is TRBV3-1, the J gene TRBJ2-5; D perhaps matches TRBD2 (5 bases). The V end lost 3 bases, the J end lost 5 bases, and 7 bases lay between the germline ends. Germline V gene sequence: CDR1 LGHDT, CDR2 YNNKEL (reference sequence). CDR3 length: 12 residues.